A single sample is the source of the 5 T cell receptor beta chains below, sequenced in a study of blood T cell repertoires in COVID-19. Generated by immunoSEQ multiplex PCR, the TCRdb table keeps only in-frame clones and is missing some. The sample lists about 350,000 clones; 86% were seen once. The specimen sequenced was peripheral blood. Source of these receptors: a woman aged 60-75 years with COVID-19, enrolled during active disease.

The rearrangement joins TRBV30 to TRBJ1-1; D is possibly TRBD1 (5 bases). The CDR3 is 13 residues long. CDR1 GTSNPN and CDR2 SVGIG come from the germline V gene (reference sequence). Trimming pared 3 bases from V and 12 bases from J, leaving 20 bases between. Here the CDR3 reads CAWSQPGGVKSFF. The CDR3 nucleotides are TGTGCCTGGAGCCAACCCGGGGGGGTGAAATCTTTCTTT.

This chain links TRBV30 with TRBJ2-5; D might be TRBD1 (6 bases). The germline V gene encodes CDR1 GTSNPN and CDR2 SVGIG (reference sequence). The ends were cut back, 0 bases at V and 5 bases at J, with 16 bases in the middle. This CDR3 has 15 residues. CDR3 DNA: TGTGCCTGGAGTGTAGGAACAGGGATGGGTGAGACCCAGTACTTC. Amino acid sequence: CAWSVGTGMGETQYF.

This rearrangement joins TRBV3-1 (or the pseudogene TRBV3-2) to TRBJ1-2, with D unclear. Between the trimmed V and J ends, which lost 4 bases and 0 bases, there was a span of 9 bases. Germline values: CDR1 LGHDT, CDR2 YNNKEL (reference sequence). The CDR3 sequence is 14 residues long. This CDR3 is CASSRADTNYGYTF. For the CDR3, the DNA is TGTGCCAGCAGCCGGGCAGATACTAACTATGGCTACACCTTC.

The chain has TRBV19 and TRBJ1-5, with D tentatively TRBD1 (6 bases). The length of the CDR3 is 16 residues. Germline V gives CDR1 LNHDA, CDR2 SQIVND (reference sequence). Deletions cut 3 bases from V and 0 bases from J, with 12 bases between. This CDR3 is CASSITRTVSNQPQHF. The DNA of the CDR3 is TGTGCCAGTAGTATTACCAGGACAGTTAGCAATCAGCCCCAGCATTTT.

J is TRBJ1-3 and V is TRBV2; 10 positions agree with TRBD1. This CDR3 is 14 amino acids long. The germline gives CDR1 SNHLY, CDR2 FYNNEI. The trim removed 7 bases at V and 2 bases at J, leaving 2 bases unmatched. CDR3 loop: CASTGQGAGNTIYF. In nucleotides, the CDR3 is TGTGCCAGCACTGGACAGGGGGCTGGAAACACCATATATTTT.